A single sample is the source of the 27 T cell receptor beta chains below, sequenced in a study of radiotherapy plus CTLA-4 blockade in lung cancer. Some clones are missing from TCRdb's copy, which holds only in-frame ones; the method was immunoSEQ multiplex PCR. Of approximately 89,000 clones listed, around four fifths are singletons. Here the sequenced sample was peripheral blood, taken from a patient treated with radiotherapy plus ipilimumab. The receptors shown here come from a human donor with non-small cell lung cancer that progressed on radiotherapy plus ipilimumab.

J is TRBJ1-2 and V is TRBV11-1; 9 bases match TRBD1. The CDR3 sequence is 17 residues long. CDR1 and CDR2 from the germline V gene are SGHAT and FQDESV (reference sequence). V trimming: 5 bases; J trimming: 2 bases; junction bases outside the gene matches: 12. CDR3 loop: CASSPGGQGGTNYGYTF. CDR3 coding DNA: TGTGCCAGCAGCCCAGGGGGACAGGGCGGTACAAACTATGGCTACACCTTC. The variable domain in full, completed from reference TRBV11-1 and TRBJ1-2, reads EAEVAQSPRYKITEKSQAVAFWCDPISGHATLYWYRQILGQGPELLVQFQDESVVDDSQLPKDRFSAERLKGVDSTLKIQPAELGDSAMYLCASSPGGQGGTNYGYTFGSGTRLTVV.

The CDR3 is CAISEGGHYSNQPQHF. The CDR3 nucleotides are TGTGCCATCAGTGAGGGGGGGCACTATAGCAATCAGCCCCAGCATTTT. This sequence joins TRBV10-3 and TRBJ1-5; the D gene is possibly TRBD1 (6 bases). The V gene's germline CDR1 is ENHRY and CDR2 SYGVKD. The CDR3 covers 16 residues. Trimming cost V 2 bases and J 0 bases, with 11 bases left between them.

The chain links TRBV11-1 to TRBJ2-5, with 8 bases that match TRBD1. Germline V CDR1 and CDR2: SGHAT, FQDESV (reference sequence). V lost 7 bases to trimming and J lost 4 bases; unmatched junction nucleotides: 5. This CDR3 region has 13 residues. As DNA, the CDR3 is TGTGCCAGCAACAGAGGACAGGGAGAGACCCAGTACTTC. Translating gives CASNRGQGETQYF.

This clone was seen only once. V usage is TRBV5-4 and J usage is TRBJ2-1, with 11 nucleotides matching TRBD2. The V gene's germline CDR1 is SGHNT and CDR2 YYREEE (reference sequence). J lost 10 bases, V lost 1 base, and 16 bases had no gene match. The CDR3 is 18 amino acids. The CDR3 loop reads CASSLLASGGSPLREQFF. For the CDR3, the DNA is TGTGCCAGCAGCTTGTTAGCTAGCGGGGGGTCCCCCTTAAGGGAGCAGTTCTTC.

The chain combines TRBV2 with TRBJ2-5; D is possibly TRBD2 (5 bases). The germline V and J ends were trimmed by 6 bases and 5 bases, with 10 bases remaining between them. This CDR3 is built from 12 residues. Germline loops: CDR1 SNHLY, CDR2 FYNNEI. CDR3 nucleotides: TGTGCCAGCAGACTAGAGGCGGAGACCCAGTACTTC. Its protein product is CASRLEAETQYF.

The V and J genes are TRBV7-2 and TRBJ2-7; D unclear. The germline gives CDR1 SGHTA, CDR2 FQGNSA. The CDR3 is made up of 11 amino acids. The V end was cut by 7 bases, the J end by 1 base, with 5 bases between. The CDR3 loop is CASTSSYEQYF. In DNA, the CDR3 is TGTGCCAGCACCAGTTCCTACGAGCAGTACTTC. The full variable domain, completed using reference TRBV7-2 and TRBJ2-7, is GAGVSQSPSNKVTEKGKDVELRCDPISGHTALYWYRQSLGQGLEFLIYFQGNSAPDKSGLPSDRFSAERTGGSVSTLTIQRTQQEDSAVYLCASTSSYEQYFGPGTRLTVT.

This clone was seen only once. This chain links TRBV9 with TRBJ2-2; 13 nucleotides line up with TRBD2. CDR1 is SGDLS, CDR2 YYNGEE, per germline. V lost 4 bases and J lost 5; bases outside the gene matches: 14. This CDR3 comprises 19 residues. Written as DNA, the CDR3 is TGTGCCAGCAGCACCCCCCGGGGACTAGCGGGACTAGGAACCGGGGAGCTGTTTTTT. Protein sequence: CASSTPRGLAGLGTGELFF.

V usage is TRBV10-3 and J usage is TRBJ2-1; TRBD2 aligns across 8 bases. Germline CDR1 reads ENHRY; CDR2 reads SYGVKD. The V and J ends lost 10 bases and 4 bases, in that order; junction bases with no gene match: 9. The CDR3 totals 14 residues. In DNA, the CDR3 is TGTGCCACTTACGAGGCTAGCGGGTACAATGAGCAGTTCTTC. Protein product: CATYEASGYNEQFF.

The J gene is TRBJ1-2, the V gene TRBV5-1, with TRBD1 identical over 7 bases. The CDR3 is made up of 15 amino acids. V shed 4 bases, J shed 0 bases, and the junction held 6 bases outside the gene matches. CDR1 and CDR2 (germline): SGHRS, YFSETQ. The CDR3: CASSPGQASNYGYTF. The CDR3 coding sequence is TGCGCCAGCAGCCCCGGACAGGCCTCTAACTATGGCTACACCTTC.

The chain has TRBV6-5 and TRBJ1-5; D call uncertain. V was clipped by 3 bases and J by 2 bases, with 8 bases between them. This CDR3 is built from 14 residues. CDR1 MNHEY and CDR2 SVGAGI come from the germline V gene. CDR3 nucleotides: TGTGCCAGCAGTTATTCGCGGGGCAATCAGCCCCAGCATTTT. Translating it yields CASSYSRGNQPQHF.

The DNA of the CDR3 is TGTGCCAGCAGCGGAGCGGGAGGGCCGGGTACGCAGTATTTT. It codes for CASSGAGGPGTQYF. The chain links TRBV7-9 to TRBJ2-3, with TRBD2 identical over 10 bases. The CDR3 has 14 residues. Looked up from germline, CDR1 is SEHNR and CDR2 is FQNEAQ (reference sequence). V shed 5 bases and J 8 bases; nucleotides not matched to a gene: 7.

Only one count was recorded for this clone. The chain employs TRBV4-2 and TRBJ1-3; 11 bases align to TRBD1. Germline lookup yields CDR1 LGHNA and CDR2 YNFKEQ. The CDR3 is 16 amino acids. The V segment lost 0 bases and the J segment 4 bases; nucleotides outside the gene matches: 2. CDR3 in amino acids: CASSQEDRGPGNTIYF. The CDR3 DNA reads TGTGCCAGCAGCCAAGAGGACAGGGGGCCAGGAAACACCATATATTTT.

V is TRBV2 and J is TRBJ2-7; 7 bases map to TRBD1. With 5 bases clipped from V and 3 bases from J, the junction kept 4 bases outside the gene matches. Germline assignment: CDR1 SNHLY and CDR2 FYNNEI. The CDR3 loop spans 13 amino acids. CDR3 sequence: CASSPGQLYEQYF. The CDR3 region has the DNA TGTGCCAGCAGTCCGGGACAGCTCTACGAGCAGTACTTC.

V is TRBV2 and J is TRBJ1-5; no definite D call. Trimming cost V 8 bases and J 0 bases, with 8 bases left between them. This CDR3 is 13 amino acids long. Germline assignment: CDR1 SNHLY and CDR2 FYNNEI. Written as DNA, the CDR3 is TGTGCCAGCCACCGGGATAGCAATCAGCCCCAGCATTTT. Residues: CASHRDSNQPQHF.

This chain uses TRBV6-5 with TRBJ2-7, with a possible D match to TRBD1 (6 bases). The CDR3 sequence is 15 residues long. Per germline, CDR1 MNHEY and CDR2 SVGAGI. V was pared by 6 bases and J by 0 bases, with 15 bases between. CDR3 sequence reads: CASRPQRDNSYEQYF. The CDR3 DNA sequence: TGTGCCAGCAGACCTCAACGGGACAACTCCTACGAGCAGTACTTC.

This chain links TRBV5-1 with TRBJ2-1; D gene ambiguous. V was cut by 2 bases and J by 0 bases, with 6 bases left in between. The CDR3 covers 14 residues. Germline-derived CDR1 and CDR2 are SGHRS and YFSETQ. In DNA form, the CDR3 reads TGCGCCAGCAGCTTATCGTCCTCCTACAATGAGCAGTTCTTC. Amino acid sequence: CASSLSSSYNEQFF. Variable domain in full (rest from reference TRBV5-1 and TRBJ2-1): KAGVTQTPRYLIKTRGQQVTLSCSPISGHRSVSWYQQTPGQGLQFLFEYFSETQRNKGNFPGRFSGRQFSNSRSEMNVSTLELGDSALYLCASSLSSSYNEQFFGPGTRLTVL.

This clone has a handful of counts. The rearrangement links TRBV19 to TRBJ1-5; 7 nucleotides line up with TRBD1. The germline gives CDR1 LNHDA, CDR2 SQIVND (reference sequence). With 4 bases clipped from V and 1 base from J, the junction kept 4 bases outside the gene matches. This CDR3 has 15 amino acids. The DNA for the CDR3 is TGTGCCAGTAGTAGCGAACAGGGGAGCAATCAGCCCCAGCATTTT. It codes for CASSSEQGSNQPQHF.

This chain uses TRBV2 with TRBJ2-1; TRBD2 might be the D (6 bases). V lost 6 bases, J lost 2 bases, and 14 bases lay in between. This CDR3 has 15 residues. From germline, CDR1 is SNHLY and CDR2 FYNNEI. This chain's CDR3 is CASRERVGPYNEQFF. The CDR3 DNA sequence: TGTGCCAGCAGGGAGCGGGTCGGGCCCTACAATGAGCAGTTCTTC.

V gene TRBV30 combines with J gene TRBJ2-5, with D possibly being TRBD2 (7 bases). The CDR3 spans 15 residues. CDR1 is GTSNPN and CDR2 is SVGIG in the germline V gene (reference sequence). Trimming took off 4 bases at V and 5 bases at J, with 20 bases between the two ends. CDR3 in amino acids: CAWTPKGGGRETQYF. The CDR3 bases are TGTGCCTGGACCCCCAAGGGGGGGGGCCGGGAGACCCAGTACTTC.

The J gene is TRBJ2-7, the V gene TRBV29-1; 10 nucleotides agree with TRBD1. Germline CDR1 and CDR2: SQVTM and ANQGSEA. The CDR3 spans 13 residues. The V gene end was trimmed by 4 bases and the J gene end by 6 bases; junction bases not matched to a gene: 6. For the CDR3, the DNA is TGCAGCGTTGCAATTGGACAGGGGGGCGAGCAGTACTTC. This codes for CSVAIGQGGEQYF.

Concerning this clone itself: The sample has other DNA sequences that encode this CDR3 too. The V and J genes are TRBV29-1 and TRBJ2-7, with unresolved D. CDR3 length: 12 residues. CDR1 is SQVTM, CDR2 ANQGSEA, per germline. V gave up 0 bases and J gave up 2 bases, with 5 bases separating them. The CDR3 loop is CSVEDGTYEQYF. The DNA for the CDR3 is TGCAGCGTTGAAGACGGAACCTACGAGCAGTACTTC.

This sequence joins TRBV4-2 and TRBJ2-3; perhaps TRBD2 as D (6 bases). In germline, CDR1 is LGHNA, CDR2 YNFKEQ. The CDR3 is made up of 14 amino acids. Between the trimmed V and J ends, which lost 3 bases and 6 bases, there was a span of 13 bases. CDR3: CASSQAGGGDTQYF. The CDR3 nucleotides read TGTGCCAGCAGCCAGGCCGGGGGTGGGGATACGCAGTATTTT.

The gene calls are TRBV18 and TRBJ1-2, with D maybe TRBD1 (5 bases). Germline V lookup: CDR1 KGHSH, CDR2 LQKENI. The V end lost 6 bases, the J end lost 7 bases, and 12 bases lay between the germline ends. This CDR3 has 12 residues. The CDR3 protein is CASSGDEAGYTF. The CDR3 DNA reads TGTGCCAGCTCGGGGGACGAGGCTGGCTACACCTTC.

The rearrangement joins TRBV18 to TRBJ2-2; unclear D gene. This CDR3 region has 14 residues. V was shortened by 3 bases and J by 4 bases, with 9 bases between the two germline ends. The V gene's germline CDR1 is KGHSH and CDR2 LQKENI. The CDR3 DNA reads TGTGCCAGCTCACCCGAACGGGTCACCGGGGAGCTGTTTTTT. It specifies CASSPERVTGELFF.

V usage is TRBV4-2 and J usage is TRBJ2-5, with D uncertain. Trimming took off 0 bases at V and 1 base at J, with 15 bases between the two ends. Germline values: CDR1 LGHNA, CDR2 YNFKEQ. The CDR3 has 17 residues. The CDR3 DNA reads TGTGCCAGCAGCCAAGATCTTCTGGCGGCTATCCAAGAGACCCAGTACTTC. Protein: CASSQDLLAAIQETQYF.

There are a few counts of this clone. This rearrangement joins TRBV10-3 to TRBJ1-2; D possibly corresponds to TRBD1 (6 bases). The germline V gene has CDR1 ENHRY and CDR2 SYGVKD. The CDR3 totals 14 residues. V lost 6 bases to trimming and J lost 3 bases, with 14 bases between them. CDR3 nucleotides: TGTGCCATCAGCCCAGGGGTCACCGACTATGGCTACACCTTC. Protein sequence: CAISPGVTDYGYTF.

The V and J genes are TRBV10-3 and TRBJ2-2; D not certain. This CDR3 has 14 amino acids. Trimming removed 6 bases at V and 5 bases at J, with 13 bases between. In germline, CDR1 is ENHRY, CDR2 SYGVKD. The CDR3 loop is CAIRTGWETGELFF. DNA of the CDR3: TGTGCCATCAGGACCGGTTGGGAAACCGGGGAGCTGTTTTTT.